The entry below describes one T cell receptor (beta chain). This clonotype was recorded at least ten times. The antigen it recognizes is unknown. Base-call qualities are not available, and no considerably larger clone is one nucleotide away. This sample was taken from a study of T-cell memory formation after mild COVID-19 (dated by TCRdb to the early 2020s). A note on the overall study: TCR sequence clusters from the two donors were found to be largely donor specific. Two young, previously healthy adult volunteers made up the cohort, one male and one female. In a couple of donors, T-cell clones that expanded and contracted after mild COVID-19 were tracked by sequencing TCRalpha and TCRbeta repertoires over time. Overall study results and their limits: The study included only a couple of mild cases, and larger cohorts that include severe cases with pre-infection samples were judged to be necessary. Some responding clones were detected in pre-infection memory, suggesting pre-existing cross-reactive memory T cells joined the SARS-CoV-2 response. Balanced CD4/CD8 phenotypes were observed for clones contracting from day 15 to 85, whereas a bias towards CD4+ was observed for a second wave of clones expanding from day 15 to 37. Contracting CD4+ clones appeared mostly in the CM and EM memory subsets, whereas CD8+ clones were enriched in EMRA. Whether the second-wave clones peaking on day 37 were SARS-CoV-2 specific was not confirmed.

CDR1 and CDR2 are drawn from the germline V gene: SGHTA, FQGTGA. There are 13 amino acids in the CDR3, from cysteine to phenylalanine inclusive. CDR3 DNA is the only sequence kept; it has 39 bases, read in frame from the first base. The germline ends are 12 bases apart after V is trimmed by 5 bases and J by 7 bases. Sequencing was performed on an Illumina NovaSeq 6000. TCRalpha and TCRbeta cDNA libraries were built by 5'RACE with constant-segment primers, adding sample barcodes and unique molecular identifiers. RNA was extracted from every sample with Trizol reagent. Amplification of the libraries took two PCR steps, and the second step added a second sample barcode plus Illumina TruSeq adapters. Sequencing of the libraries was done on an Illumina NovaSeq, producing 2 x 150 bp paired-end reads. The authors processed their data as follows. The reads were demultiplexed and collapsed into UMI-guided consensus sequences using migec v1.2.7. With mixcr v2.1.11, UMI consensuses were aligned to TRA and TRB V and J templates and assembled into clonotypes. Clonotypes were classified as expanded or contracted when called significant by both edgeR and NoisET, with noise models trained on biological replicates. For edgeR calls, a false discovery rate-adjusted p below 0.01 and a log2 fold-change threshold of 1 were applied. PCA with hierarchical clustering of max-normalized trajectories of the 1000 most abundant clonotypes was used as exploratory dynamics analysis. Each responding clone was given a CD4 or CD8 phenotype based on the CD4+ and CD8+ repertoires, which had been sequenced separately. TCRdb reran the public reads through fastp at Q25 and MiXCR, keeping productive beta chains. For every CDR3 protein sequence, its rows merge into one entry that carries the most common genes and DNA. The authors' filters were not applied to this entry. The sample includes 300,000 to 400,000 distinct CDR3 sequences, with 10% to 15% observed a single time. The ten biggest clones cover around 21% of the sample.

PBMCs were isolated by Ficoll-Paque density gradient centrifugation. Sequenced material: PBMCs or a T cell subset sorted from them (not recorded which). The chain uses TRBV7-3 and TRBJ2-1, and possibly TRBD1, on 6 matching bases. This TCR was recovered from a man aged 18 to 30 who had mild COVID-19 (a few samples of this study predate the infection). The sample titles of this study are shuffled in the database, so cell type and time point are left out; the donor was told from shared clones. The DNA sequence is TGTGCCAGCAGCACATACAGGGCGAATGAGCAGTTCTTC. It encodes CASSTYRANEQFF.